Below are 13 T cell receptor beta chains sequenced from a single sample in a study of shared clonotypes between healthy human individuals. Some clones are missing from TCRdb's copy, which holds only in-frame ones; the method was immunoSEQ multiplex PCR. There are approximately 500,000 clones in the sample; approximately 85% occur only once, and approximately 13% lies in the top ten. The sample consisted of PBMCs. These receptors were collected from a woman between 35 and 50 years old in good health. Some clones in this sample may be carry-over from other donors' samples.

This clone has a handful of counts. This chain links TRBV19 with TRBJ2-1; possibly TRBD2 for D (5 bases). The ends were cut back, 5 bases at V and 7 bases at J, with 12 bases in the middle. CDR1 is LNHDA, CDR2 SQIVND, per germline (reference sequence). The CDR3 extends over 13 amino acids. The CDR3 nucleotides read TGTGCCAGTAGTGTTTCTAGCTGGAATGAGCAGTTCTTC. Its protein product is CASSVSSWNEQFF.

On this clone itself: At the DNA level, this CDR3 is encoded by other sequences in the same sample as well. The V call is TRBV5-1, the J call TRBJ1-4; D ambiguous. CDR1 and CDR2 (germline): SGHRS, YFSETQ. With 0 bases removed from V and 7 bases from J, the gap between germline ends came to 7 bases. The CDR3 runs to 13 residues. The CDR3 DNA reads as TGCGCCAGCAGCTTGGGTGGCGGTGAAAAACTGTTTTTT. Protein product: CASSLGGGEKLFF.

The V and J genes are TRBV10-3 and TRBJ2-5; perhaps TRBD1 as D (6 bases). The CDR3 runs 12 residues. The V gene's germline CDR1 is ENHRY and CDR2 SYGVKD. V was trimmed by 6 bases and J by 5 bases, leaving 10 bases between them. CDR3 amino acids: CAIRGQSETQYF. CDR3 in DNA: TGTGCCATCAGAGGACAGTCGGAGACCCAGTACTTC.

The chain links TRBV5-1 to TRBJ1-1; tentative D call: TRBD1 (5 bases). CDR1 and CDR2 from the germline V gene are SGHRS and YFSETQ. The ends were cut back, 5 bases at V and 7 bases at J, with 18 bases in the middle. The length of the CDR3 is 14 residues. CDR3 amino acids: CASSFTRGDNEAFF. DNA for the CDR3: TGCGCCAGCAGTTTTACTCGGGGGGATAATGAAGCTTTCTTT.

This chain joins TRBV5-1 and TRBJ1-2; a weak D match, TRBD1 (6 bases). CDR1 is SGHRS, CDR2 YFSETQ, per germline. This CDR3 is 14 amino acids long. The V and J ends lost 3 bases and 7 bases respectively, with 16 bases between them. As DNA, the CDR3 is TGCGCCAGCAGCTCTCTCGGGGGCGCGGGTGGCTACACCTTC. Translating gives CASSSLGGAGGYTF.

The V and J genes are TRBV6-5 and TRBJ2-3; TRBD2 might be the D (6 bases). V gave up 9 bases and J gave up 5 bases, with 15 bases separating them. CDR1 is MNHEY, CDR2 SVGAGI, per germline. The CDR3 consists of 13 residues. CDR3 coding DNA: TGTGCCAGTATCTCCGGGGGTGGAGATACGCAGTATTTT. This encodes CASISGGGDTQYF.

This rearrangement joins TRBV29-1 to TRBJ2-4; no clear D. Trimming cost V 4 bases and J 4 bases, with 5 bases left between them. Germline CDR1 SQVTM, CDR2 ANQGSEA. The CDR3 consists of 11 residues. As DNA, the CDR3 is TGCAGCGTTGTCGATAAAAACATTCAGTACTTC. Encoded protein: CSVVDKNIQYF.

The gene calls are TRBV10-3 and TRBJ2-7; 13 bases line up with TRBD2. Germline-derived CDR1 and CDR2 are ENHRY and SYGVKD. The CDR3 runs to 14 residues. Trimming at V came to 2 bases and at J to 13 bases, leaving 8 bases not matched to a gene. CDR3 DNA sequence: TGTGCCATCAGTGAGGGGACAGGGGGACTAGCGGGATACTTC. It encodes CAISEGTGGLAGYF.

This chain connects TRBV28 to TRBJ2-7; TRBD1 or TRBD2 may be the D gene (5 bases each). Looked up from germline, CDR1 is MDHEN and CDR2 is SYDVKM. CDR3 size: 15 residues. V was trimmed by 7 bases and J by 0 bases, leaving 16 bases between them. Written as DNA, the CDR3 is TGTGCCAGCAAATCTACGGGACCTAGCTCCTACGAGCAGTACTTC. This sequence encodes CASKSTGPSSYEQYF.

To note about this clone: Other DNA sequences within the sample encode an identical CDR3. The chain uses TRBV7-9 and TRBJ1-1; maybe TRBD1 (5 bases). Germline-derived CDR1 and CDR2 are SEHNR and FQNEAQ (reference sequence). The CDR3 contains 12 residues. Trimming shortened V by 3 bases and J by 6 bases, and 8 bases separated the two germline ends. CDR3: CASSLLGAEAFF. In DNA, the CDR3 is TGTGCCAGCAGCTTGTTGGGGGCTGAAGCTTTCTTT. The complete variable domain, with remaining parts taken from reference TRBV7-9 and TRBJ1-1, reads DTGVSQNPRHKITKRGQNVTFRCDPISEHNRLYWYRQTLGQGPEFLTYFQNEAQLEKSRLLSDRFSAERPKGSFSTLEIQRTEQGDSAMYLCASSLLGAEAFFGQGTRLTVV.

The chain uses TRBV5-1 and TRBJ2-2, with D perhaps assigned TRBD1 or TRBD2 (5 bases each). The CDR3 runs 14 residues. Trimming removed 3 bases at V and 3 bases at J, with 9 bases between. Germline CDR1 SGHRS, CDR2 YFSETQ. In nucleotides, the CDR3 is TGCGCCAGCAGCTGGGACGGAGACACCGGGGAGCTGTTTTTT. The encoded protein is CASSWDGDTGELFF.

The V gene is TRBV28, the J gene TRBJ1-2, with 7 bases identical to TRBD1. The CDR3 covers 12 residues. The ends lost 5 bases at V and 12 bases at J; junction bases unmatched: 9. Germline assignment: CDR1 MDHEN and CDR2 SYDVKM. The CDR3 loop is CASSIRDSRNTF. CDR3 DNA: TGTGCCAGCAGTATCCGGGACAGCAGGAACACCTTC.

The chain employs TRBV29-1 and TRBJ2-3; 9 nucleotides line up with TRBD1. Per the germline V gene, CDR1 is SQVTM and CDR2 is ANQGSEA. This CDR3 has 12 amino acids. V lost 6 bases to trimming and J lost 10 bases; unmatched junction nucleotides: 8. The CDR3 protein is CSVVKGQGSQYF. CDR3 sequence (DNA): TGCAGCGTCGTTAAGGGACAGGGATCGCAGTATTTT.